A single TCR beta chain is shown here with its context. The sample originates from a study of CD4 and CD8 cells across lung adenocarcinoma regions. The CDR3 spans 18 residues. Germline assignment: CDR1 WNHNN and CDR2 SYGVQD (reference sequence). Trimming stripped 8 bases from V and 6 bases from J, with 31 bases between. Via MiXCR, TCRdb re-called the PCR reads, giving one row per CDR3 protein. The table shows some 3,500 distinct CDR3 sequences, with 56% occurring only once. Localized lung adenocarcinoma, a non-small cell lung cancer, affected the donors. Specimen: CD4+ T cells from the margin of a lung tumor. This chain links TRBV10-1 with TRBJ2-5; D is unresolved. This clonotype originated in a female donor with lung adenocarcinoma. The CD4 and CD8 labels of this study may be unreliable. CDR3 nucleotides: TGCGCCAGCCTAGGTGGTTTGGGAACAGCGAACCTTCGGAAGACCCAGTACTTC. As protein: CASLGGLGTANLRKTQYF.